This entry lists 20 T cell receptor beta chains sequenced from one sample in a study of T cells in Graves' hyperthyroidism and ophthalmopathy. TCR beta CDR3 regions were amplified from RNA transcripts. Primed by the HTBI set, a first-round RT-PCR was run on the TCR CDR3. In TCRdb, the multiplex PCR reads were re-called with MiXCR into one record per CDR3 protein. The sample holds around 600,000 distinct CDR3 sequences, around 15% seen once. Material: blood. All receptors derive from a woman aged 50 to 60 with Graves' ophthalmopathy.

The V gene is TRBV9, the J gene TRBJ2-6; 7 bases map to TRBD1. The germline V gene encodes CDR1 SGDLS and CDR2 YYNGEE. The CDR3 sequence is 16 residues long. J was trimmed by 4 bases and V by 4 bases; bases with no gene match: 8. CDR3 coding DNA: TGTGCCAGCAGCTCACAGGGGTACTCCGGGGCCAACGTCCTGACTTTC. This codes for CASSSQGYSGANVLTF.

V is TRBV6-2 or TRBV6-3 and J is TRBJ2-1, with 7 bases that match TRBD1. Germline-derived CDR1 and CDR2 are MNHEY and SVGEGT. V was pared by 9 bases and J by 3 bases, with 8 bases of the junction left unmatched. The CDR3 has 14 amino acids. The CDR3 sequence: CASSRDSYYNEQFF. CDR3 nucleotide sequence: TGTGCCAGTAGCCGGGACAGCTACTACAATGAGCAGTTCTTC.

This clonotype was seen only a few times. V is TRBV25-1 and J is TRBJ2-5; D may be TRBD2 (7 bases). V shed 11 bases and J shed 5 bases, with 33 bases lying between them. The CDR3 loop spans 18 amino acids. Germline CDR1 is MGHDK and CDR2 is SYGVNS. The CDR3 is CASGGPNADRHIWETQYF. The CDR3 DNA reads TGTGCCTCCGGGGGGCCAAATGCAGACAGGCATATATGGGAGACCCAGTACTTC.

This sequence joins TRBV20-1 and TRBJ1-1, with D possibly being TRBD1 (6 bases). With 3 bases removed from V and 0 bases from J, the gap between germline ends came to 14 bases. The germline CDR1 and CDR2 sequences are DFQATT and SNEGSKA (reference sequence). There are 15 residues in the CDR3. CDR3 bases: TGCAGTGCTAGGGCGGGGGGCAGAATGAACACTGAAGCTTTCTTT. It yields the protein CSARAGGRMNTEAFF.

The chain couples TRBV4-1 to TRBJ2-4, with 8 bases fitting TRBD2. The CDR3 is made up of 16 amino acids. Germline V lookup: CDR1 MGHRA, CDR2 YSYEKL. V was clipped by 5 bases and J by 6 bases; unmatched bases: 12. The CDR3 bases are TGCGCCAGCAGCGACCTCGGAAGCGGGAGAGGAAACATTCAGTACTTC. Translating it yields CASSDLGSGRGNIQYF.

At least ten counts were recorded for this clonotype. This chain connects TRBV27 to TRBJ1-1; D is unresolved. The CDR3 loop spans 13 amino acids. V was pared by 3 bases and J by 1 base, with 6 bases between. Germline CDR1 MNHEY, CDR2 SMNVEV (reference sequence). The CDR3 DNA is TGTGCCAGCAGTTTTGTGGGGAACACTGAAGCTTTCTTT. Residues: CASSFVGNTEAFF.

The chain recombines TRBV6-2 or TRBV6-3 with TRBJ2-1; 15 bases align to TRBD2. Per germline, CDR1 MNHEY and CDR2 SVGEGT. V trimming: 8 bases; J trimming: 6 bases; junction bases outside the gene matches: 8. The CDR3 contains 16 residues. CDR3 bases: TGTGCCAGCGGACCTCGGACTAGCGGGAGGGTCAATGAGCAGTTCTTC. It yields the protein CASGPRTSGRVNEQFF.

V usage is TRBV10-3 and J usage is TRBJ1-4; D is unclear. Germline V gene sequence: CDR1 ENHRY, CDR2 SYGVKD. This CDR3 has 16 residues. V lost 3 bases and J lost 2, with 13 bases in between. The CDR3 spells CAISDEGLGTNEKLFF. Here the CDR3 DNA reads TGTGCCATCAGTGATGAAGGGTTGGGCACTAATGAAAAACTGTTTTTT.

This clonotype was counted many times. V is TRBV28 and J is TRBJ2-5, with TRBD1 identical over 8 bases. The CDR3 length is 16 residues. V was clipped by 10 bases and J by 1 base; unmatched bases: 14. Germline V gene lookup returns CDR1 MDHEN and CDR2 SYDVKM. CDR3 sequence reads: CATGSRGQRVQETQYF. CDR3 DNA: TGTGCCACCGGGTCCAGGGGGCAGAGGGTCCAAGAGACCCAGTACTTC. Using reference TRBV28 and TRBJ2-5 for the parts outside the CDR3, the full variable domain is DVKVTQSSRYLVKRTGEKVFLECVQDMDHENMFWYRQDPGLGLRLIYFSYDVKMKEKGDIPEGYSVSREKKERFSLILESASTNQTSMYLCATGSRGQRVQETQYFGPGTRLLVL.

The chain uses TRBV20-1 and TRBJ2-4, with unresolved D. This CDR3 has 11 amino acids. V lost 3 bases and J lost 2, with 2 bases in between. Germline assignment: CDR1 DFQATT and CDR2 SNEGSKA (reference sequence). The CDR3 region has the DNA TGCAGTGCTAGCCCCAAAAACATTCAGTACTTC. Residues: CSASPKNIQYF.

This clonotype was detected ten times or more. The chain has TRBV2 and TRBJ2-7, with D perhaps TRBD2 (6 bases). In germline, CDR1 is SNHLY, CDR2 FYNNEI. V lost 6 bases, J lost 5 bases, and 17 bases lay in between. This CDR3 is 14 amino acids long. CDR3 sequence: CASSQIGLIHEQYF. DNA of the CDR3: TGTGCCAGCAGCCAGATCGGACTAATCCACGAGCAGTACTTC.

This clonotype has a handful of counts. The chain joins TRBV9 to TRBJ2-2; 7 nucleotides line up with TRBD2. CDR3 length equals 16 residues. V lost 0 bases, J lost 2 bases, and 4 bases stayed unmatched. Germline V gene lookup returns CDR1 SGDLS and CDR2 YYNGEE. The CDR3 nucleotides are TGTGCCAGCAGCGTAGTGTCTAGCGGTAACACCGGGGAGCTGTTTTTT. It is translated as CASSVVSSGNTGELFF. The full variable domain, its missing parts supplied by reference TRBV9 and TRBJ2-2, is DSGVTQTPKHLITATGQRVTLRCSPRSGDLSVYWYQQSLDQGLQFLIQYYNGEERAKGNILERFSAQQFPDLHSELNLSSLELGDSALYFCASSVVSSGNTGELFFGEGSRLTVL.

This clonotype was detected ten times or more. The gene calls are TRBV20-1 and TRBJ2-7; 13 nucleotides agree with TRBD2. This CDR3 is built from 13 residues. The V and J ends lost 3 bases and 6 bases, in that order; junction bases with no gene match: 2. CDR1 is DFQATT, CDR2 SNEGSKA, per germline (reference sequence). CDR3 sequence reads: CSASGLAGVEQYF. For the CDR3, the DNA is TGCAGTGCTAGCGGACTAGCGGGAGTCGAGCAGTACTTC.

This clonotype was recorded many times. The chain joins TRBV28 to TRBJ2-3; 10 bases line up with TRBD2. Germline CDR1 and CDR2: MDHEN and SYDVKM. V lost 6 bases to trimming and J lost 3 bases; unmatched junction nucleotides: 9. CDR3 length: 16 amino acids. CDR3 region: CASRRGLAVRTDTQYF. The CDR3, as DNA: TGTGCCAGCAGACGCGGACTAGCGGTGCGGACAGATACGCAGTATTTT.

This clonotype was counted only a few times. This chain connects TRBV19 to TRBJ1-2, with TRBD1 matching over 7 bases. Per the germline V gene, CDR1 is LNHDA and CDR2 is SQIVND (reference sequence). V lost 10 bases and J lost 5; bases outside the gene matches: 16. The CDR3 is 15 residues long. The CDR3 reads CATSLLLGQKYGYTF. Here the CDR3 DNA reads TGTGCCACCTCCCTCCTCCTGGGACAGAAGTATGGCTACACCTTC. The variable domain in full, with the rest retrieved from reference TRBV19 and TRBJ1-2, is DGGITQSPKYLFRKEGQNVTLSCEQNLNHDAMYWYRQDPGQGLRLIYYSQIVNDFQKGDIAEGYSVSREKKESFPLTVTSAQKNPTAFYLCATSLLLGQKYGYTFGSGTRLTVV.

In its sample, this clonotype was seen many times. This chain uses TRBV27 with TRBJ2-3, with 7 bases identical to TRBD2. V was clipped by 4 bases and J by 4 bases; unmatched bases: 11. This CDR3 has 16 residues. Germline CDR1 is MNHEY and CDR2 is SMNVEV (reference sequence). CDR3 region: CASSSYRAGLSDTQYF. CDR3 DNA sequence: TGTGCCAGCAGTTCATATAGAGCGGGACTTTCAGATACGCAGTATTTT.

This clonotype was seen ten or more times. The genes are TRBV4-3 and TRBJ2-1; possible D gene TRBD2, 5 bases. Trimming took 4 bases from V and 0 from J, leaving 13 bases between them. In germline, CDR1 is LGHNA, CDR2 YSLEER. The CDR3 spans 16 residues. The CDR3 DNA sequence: TGCGCCAGCAGCCCGAGGACTCTTCCCTCCTACAATGAGCAGTTCTTC. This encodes CASSPRTLPSYNEQFF.

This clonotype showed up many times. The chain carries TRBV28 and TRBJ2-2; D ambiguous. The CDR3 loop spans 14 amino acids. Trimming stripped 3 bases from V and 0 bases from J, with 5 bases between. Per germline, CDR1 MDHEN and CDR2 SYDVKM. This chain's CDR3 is CASSFAANTGELFF. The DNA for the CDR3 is TGTGCCAGCAGTTTTGCTGCGAACACCGGGGAGCTGTTTTTT.

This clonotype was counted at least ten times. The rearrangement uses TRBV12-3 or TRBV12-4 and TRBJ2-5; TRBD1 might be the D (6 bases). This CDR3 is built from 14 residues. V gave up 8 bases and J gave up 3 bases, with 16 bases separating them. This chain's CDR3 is CASRNRAGEETQYF. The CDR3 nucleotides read TGTGCCAGCCGGAACAGGGCAGGGGAAGAGACCCAGTACTTC.

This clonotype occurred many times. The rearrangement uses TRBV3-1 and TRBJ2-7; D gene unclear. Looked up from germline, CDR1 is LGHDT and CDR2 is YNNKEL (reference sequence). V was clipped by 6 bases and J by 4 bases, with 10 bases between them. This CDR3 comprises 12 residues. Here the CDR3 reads CASRLAGYEQYF. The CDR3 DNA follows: TGTGCCAGCAGGCTTGCTGGGTACGAGCAGTACTTC.